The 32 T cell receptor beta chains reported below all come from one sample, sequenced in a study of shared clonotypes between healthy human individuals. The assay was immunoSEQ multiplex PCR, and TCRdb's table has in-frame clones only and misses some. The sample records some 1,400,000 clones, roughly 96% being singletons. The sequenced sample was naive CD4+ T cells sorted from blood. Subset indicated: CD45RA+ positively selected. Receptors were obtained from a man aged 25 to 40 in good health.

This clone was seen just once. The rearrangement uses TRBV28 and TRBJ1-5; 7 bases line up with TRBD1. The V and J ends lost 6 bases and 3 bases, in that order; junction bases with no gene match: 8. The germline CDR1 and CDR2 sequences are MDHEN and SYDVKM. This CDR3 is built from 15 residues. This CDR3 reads CASSLGQANNQPQHF. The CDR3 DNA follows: TGTGCCAGCAGCCTCGGACAGGCCAACAATCAGCCCCAGCATTTT.

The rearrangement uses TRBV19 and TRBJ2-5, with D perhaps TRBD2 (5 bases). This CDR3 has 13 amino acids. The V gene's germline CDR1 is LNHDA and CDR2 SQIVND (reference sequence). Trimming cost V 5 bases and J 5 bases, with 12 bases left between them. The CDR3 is CASSFASSETQYF. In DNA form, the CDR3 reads TGTGCCAGTAGTTTTGCTAGCTCTGAGACCCAGTACTTC. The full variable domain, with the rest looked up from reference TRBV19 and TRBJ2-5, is DGGITQSPKYLFRKEGQNVTLSCEQNLNHDAMYWYRQDPGQGLRLIYYSQIVNDFQKGDIAEGYSVSREKKESFPLTVTSAQKNPTAFYLCASSFASSETQYFGPGTRLLVL.

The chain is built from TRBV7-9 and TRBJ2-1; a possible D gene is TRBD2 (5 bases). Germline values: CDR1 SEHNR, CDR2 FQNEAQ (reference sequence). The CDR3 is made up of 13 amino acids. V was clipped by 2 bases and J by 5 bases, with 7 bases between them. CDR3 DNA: TGTGCCAGCAGCTTACCTAGCAACAATGAGCAGTTCTTC. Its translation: CASSLPSNNEQFF.

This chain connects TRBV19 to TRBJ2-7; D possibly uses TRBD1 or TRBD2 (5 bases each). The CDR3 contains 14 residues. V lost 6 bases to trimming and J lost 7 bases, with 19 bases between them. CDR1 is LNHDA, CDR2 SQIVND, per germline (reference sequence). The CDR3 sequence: CASSNLGTGREQYF. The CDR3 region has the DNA TGTGCCAGTAGCAACCTGGGGACGGGACGAGAGCAGTACTTC.

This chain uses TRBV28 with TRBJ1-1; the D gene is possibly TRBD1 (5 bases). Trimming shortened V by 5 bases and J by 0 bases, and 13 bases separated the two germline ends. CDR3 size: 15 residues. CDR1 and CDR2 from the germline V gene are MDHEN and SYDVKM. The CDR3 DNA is TGTGCCAGCAGTCCGTGGACACTTATGAACACTGAAGCTTTCTTT. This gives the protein CASSPWTLMNTEAFF.

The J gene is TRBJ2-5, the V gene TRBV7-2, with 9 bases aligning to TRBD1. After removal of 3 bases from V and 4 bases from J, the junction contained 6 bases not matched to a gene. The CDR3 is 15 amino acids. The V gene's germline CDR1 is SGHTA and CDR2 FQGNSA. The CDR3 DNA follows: TGTGCCAGCAGCTTTGACAGGGGGTTTTCAGAGACCCAGTACTTC. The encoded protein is CASSFDRGFSETQYF.

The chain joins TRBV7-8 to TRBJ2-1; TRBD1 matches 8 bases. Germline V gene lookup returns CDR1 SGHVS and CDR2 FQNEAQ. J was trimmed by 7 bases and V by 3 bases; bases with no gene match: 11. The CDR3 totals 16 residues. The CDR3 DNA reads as TGTGCCAGCAGCTTCCGACAGGGGCCCGCCCCGAATGAGCAGTTCTTC. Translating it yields CASSFRQGPAPNEQFF. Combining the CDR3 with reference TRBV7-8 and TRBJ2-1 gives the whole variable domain GAGVSQSPRYKVAKRGQDVALRCDPISGHVSLFWYQQALGQGPEFLTYFQNEAQLDKSGLPSDRFFAERPEGSVSTLKIQRTQQEDSAVYLCASSFRQGPAPNEQFFGPGTRLTVL.

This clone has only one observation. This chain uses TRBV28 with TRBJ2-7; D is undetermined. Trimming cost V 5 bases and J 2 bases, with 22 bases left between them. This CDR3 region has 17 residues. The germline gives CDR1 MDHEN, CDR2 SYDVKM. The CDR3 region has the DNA TGTGCCAGCAGTCTAGATCCGATAGCCCCCATTCCCTACGAGCAGTACTTC. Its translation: CASSLDPIAPIPYEQYF.

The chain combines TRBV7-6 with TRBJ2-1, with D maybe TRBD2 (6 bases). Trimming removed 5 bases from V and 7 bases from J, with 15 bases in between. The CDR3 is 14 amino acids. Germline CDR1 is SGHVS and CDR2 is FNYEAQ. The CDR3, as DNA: TGTGCCAGCAGCAAGGACTATGTTAGTAATGAGCAGTTCTTC. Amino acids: CASSKDYVSNEQFF.

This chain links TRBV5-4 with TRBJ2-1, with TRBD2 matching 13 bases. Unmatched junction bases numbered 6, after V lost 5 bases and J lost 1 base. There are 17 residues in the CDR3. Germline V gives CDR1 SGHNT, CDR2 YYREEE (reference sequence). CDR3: CASRRELAGGSYNEQFF. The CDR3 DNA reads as TGTGCCAGCAGGAGAGAACTAGCGGGGGGGTCCTACAATGAGCAGTTCTTC.

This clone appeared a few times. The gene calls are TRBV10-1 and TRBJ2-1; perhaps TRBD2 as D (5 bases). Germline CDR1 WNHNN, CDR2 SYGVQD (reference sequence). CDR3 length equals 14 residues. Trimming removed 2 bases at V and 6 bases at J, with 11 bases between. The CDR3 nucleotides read TGCGCCAGCAGTGAGGGCGGGCCAACCAATGAGCAGTTCTTC. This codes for CASSEGGPTNEQFF.

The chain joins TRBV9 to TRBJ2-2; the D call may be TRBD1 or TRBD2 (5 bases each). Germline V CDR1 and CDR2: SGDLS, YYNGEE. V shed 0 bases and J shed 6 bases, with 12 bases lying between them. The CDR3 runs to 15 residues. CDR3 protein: CASSVEARGAGELFF. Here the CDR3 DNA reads TGTGCCAGCAGCGTAGAGGCTAGAGGGGCCGGGGAGCTGTTTTTT.

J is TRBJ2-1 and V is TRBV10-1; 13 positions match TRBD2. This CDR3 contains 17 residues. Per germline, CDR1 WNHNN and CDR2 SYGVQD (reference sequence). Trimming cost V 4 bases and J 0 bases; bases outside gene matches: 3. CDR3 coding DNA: TGCGCCAGCAGTGTACTAGCGGGAGGGAGCTCCTACAATGAGCAGTTCTTC. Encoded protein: CASSVLAGGSSYNEQFF.

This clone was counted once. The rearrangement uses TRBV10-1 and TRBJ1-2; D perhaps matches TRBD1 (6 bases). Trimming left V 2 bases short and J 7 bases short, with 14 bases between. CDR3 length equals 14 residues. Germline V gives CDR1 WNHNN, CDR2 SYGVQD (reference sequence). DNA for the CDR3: TGCGCCAGCAGTGAGCGGCGGGGGGCCGGTGGCTACACCTTC. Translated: CASSERRGAGGYTF.

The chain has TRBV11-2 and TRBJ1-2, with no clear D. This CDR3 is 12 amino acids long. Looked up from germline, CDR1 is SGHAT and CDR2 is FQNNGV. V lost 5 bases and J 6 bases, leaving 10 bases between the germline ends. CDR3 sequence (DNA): TGTGCCAGCAGCCACGCTATCGATGGCTACACCTTC. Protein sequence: CASSHAIDGYTF. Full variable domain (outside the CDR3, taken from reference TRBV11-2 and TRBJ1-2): EAGVAQSPRYKIIEKRQSVAFWCNPISGHATLYWYQQILGQGPKLLIQFQNNGVVDDSQLPKDRFSAERLKGVDSTLKIQPAKLEDSAVYLCASSHAIDGYTFGSGTRLTVV.

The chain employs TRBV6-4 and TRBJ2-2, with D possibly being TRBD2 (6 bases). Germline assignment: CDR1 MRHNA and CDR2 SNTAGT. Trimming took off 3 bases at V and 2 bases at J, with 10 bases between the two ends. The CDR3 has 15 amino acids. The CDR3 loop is CASSEGGDNTGELFF. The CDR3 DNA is TGTGCCAGCAGTGAAGGCGGGGATAACACCGGGGAGCTGTTTTTT.

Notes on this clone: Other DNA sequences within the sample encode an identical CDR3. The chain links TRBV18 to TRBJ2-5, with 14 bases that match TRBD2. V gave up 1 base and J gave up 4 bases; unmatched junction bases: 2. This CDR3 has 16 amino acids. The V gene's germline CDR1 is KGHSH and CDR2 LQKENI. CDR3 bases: TGTGCCAGCTCACCACTTGGGACTAGCGGGAGAGAGACCCAGTACTTC. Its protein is CASSPLGTSGRETQYF. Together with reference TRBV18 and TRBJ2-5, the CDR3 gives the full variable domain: NAGVMQNPRHLVRRRGQEARLRCSPMKGHSHVYWYRQLPEEGLKFMVYLQKENIIDESGMPKERFSAEFPKEGPSILRIQQVVRGDSAAYFCASSPLGTSGRETQYFGPGTRLLVL.

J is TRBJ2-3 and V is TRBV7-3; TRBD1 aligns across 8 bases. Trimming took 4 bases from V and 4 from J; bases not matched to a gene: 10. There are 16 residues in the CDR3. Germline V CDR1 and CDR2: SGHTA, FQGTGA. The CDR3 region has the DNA TGTGCCAGCAGCTCCACAGGGGGGAGAGGGGCAGATACGCAGTATTTT. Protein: CASSSTGGRGADTQYF.

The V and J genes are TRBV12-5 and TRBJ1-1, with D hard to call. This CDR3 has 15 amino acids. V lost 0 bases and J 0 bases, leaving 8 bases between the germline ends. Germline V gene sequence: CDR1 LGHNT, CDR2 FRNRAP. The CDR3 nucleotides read TGTGCTAGTGGTTTGGTACCAGATGTGAACACTGAAGCTTTCTTT. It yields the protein CASGLVPDVNTEAFF.

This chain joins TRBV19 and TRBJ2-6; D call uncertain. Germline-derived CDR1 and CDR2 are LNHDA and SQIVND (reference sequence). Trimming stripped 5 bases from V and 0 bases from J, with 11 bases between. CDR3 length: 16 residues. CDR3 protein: CASSDFRGSGANVLTF. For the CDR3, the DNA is TGTGCCAGTAGTGATTTCCGCGGCTCTGGGGCCAACGTCCTGACTTTC.

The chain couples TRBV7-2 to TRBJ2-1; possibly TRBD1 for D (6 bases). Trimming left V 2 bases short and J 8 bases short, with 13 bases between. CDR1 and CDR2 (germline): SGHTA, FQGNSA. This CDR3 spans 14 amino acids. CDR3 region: CASSLLGANDEQFF. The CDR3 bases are TGTGCCAGCAGCTTACTGGGGGCGAACGATGAGCAGTTCTTC.

The CDR3 sequence: CASSPRGASNEKLFF. Written as DNA, the CDR3 is TGTGCCAGCAGTCCTAGGGGGGCGTCTAATGAAAAACTGTTTTTT. The V gene is TRBV6-5, the J gene TRBJ1-4; perhaps TRBD1 as D (6 bases). Germline V gene lookup returns CDR1 MNHEY and CDR2 SVGAGI. The V gene lost 5 bases and the J gene lost 3 bases, with 13 bases spanning the gap. The length of the CDR3 is 15 residues.

The CDR3: CASSPEKGRGNGYTF. The CDR3 DNA is TGTGCCAGCAGCCCAGAAAAGGGCAGGGGGAACGGCTACACCTTC. The gene calls are TRBV5-5 and TRBJ1-2; 7 bases align to TRBD1. CDR1 and CDR2 (germline): SGHKS, YYEKEE (reference sequence). The CDR3 has 15 amino acids. Losses at the gene ends were 4 bases for V and 8 bases for J; bases not matched to a gene: 14.

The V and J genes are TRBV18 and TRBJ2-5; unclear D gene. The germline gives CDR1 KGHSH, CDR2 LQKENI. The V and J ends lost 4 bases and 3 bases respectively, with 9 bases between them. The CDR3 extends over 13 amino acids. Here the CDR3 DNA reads TGTGCCAGCTCACGGAGTGGGGAAGAGACCCAGTACTTC. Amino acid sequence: CASSRSGEETQYF.

The CDR3 protein is CASSYAIGSISYEQYF. The CDR3 region has the DNA TGTGCCAGCAGCTATGCAATCGGCAGTATCTCCTACGAGCAGTACTTC. The chain joins TRBV7-2 to TRBJ2-7; D remains unclear. Trimming removed 4 bases at V and 0 bases at J, with 16 bases between. The germline CDR1 and CDR2 sequences are SGHTA and FQGNSA. The CDR3 totals 16 residues.

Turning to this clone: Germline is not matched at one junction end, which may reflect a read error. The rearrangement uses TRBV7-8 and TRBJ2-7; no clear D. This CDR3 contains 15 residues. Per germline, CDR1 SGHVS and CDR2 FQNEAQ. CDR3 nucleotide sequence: TGTGCCAGCAGCTTAAGGGAAATCATCTCCAACGAGCAGTACTTC. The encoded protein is CASSLREIISNEQYF.

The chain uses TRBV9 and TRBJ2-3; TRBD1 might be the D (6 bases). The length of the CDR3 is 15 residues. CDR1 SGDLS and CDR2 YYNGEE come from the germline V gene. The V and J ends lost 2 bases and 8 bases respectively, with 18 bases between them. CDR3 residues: CASSVGRGSLITQYF. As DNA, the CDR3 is TGTGCCAGCAGCGTGGGTAGGGGGAGTCTCATTACGCAGTATTTT.

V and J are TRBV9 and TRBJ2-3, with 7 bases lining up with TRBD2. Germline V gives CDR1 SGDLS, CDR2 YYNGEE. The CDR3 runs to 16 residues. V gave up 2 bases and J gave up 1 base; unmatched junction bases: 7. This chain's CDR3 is CASSVSGERGTDTQYF. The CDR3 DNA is TGTGCCAGCAGCGTCAGCGGGGAAAGGGGCACAGATACGCAGTATTTT.

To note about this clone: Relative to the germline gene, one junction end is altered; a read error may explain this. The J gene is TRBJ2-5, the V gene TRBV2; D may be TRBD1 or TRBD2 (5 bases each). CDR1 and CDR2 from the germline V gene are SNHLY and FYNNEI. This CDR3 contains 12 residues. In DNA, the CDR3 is TGTGCCAGCAGTCGCGTACCGGGACCCGGGCACTTC. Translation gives CASSRVPGPGHF.

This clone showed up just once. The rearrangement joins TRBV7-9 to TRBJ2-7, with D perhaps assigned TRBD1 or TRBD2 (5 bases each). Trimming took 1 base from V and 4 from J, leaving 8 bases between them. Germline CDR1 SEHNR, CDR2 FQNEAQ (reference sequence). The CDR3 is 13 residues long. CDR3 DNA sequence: TGTGCCAGCAGCTTAGGGGACGGATACGAGCAGTACTTC. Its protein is CASSLGDGYEQYF.

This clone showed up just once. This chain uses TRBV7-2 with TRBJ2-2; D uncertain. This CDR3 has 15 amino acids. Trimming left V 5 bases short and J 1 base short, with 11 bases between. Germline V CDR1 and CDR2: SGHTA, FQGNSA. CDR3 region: CASSLPARNTGELFF. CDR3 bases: TGTGCCAGCAGCCTACCTGCAAGGAACACCGGGGAGCTGTTTTTT.

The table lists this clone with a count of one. Here the CDR3 reads CASSSSARTGTNYGYTF. The CDR3 nucleotides are TGTGCCAGCAGCTCAAGCGCCAGGACAGGAACTAACTATGGCTACACCTTC. The gene calls are TRBV7-2 and TRBJ1-2, with 7 bases lining up with TRBD1. Germline CDR1 and CDR2: SGHTA and FQGNSA. The CDR3 spans 17 residues. J was trimmed by 0 bases and V by 4 bases; bases with no gene match: 11.